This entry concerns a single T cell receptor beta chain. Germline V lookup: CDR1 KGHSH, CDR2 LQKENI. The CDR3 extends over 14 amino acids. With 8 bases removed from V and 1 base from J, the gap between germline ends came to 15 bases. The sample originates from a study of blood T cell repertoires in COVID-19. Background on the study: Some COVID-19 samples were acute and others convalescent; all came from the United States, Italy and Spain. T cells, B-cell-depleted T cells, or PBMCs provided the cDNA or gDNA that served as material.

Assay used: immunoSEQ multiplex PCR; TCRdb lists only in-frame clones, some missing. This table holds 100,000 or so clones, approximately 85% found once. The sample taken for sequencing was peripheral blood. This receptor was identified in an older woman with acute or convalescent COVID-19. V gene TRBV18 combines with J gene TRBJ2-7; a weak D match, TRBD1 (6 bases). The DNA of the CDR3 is TGTGCCAGCACCGGGGACACCACATCCTACGAGCAGTACTTC. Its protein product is CASTGDTTSYEQYF.